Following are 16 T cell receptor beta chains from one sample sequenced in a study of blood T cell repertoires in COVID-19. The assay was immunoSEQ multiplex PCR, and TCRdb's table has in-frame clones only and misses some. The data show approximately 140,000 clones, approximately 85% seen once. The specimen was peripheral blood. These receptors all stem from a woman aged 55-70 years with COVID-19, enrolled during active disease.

The CDR3 loop reads CASSPRATNEKLFF. CDR3 DNA sequence: TGCGCCAGCAGCCCCAGGGCGACTAATGAAAAACTGTTTTTT. The chain recombines TRBV5-1 with TRBJ1-4; TRBD1 is a possible D gene (5 bases). Trimming stripped 4 bases from V and 2 bases from J, with 9 bases between. The length of the CDR3 is 14 residues. Germline V lookup: CDR1 SGHRS, CDR2 YFSETQ.

CDR3 coding DNA: TGTGCCAGCAGGAAAGGGACTAGCGGGGGGAGCTCCTACAATGAGCAGTTCTTC. Protein sequence: CASRKGTSGGSSYNEQFF. This chain connects TRBV5-4 to TRBJ2-1; 15 bases align to TRBD2. The CDR3 consists of 18 residues. CDR1 and CDR2 from the germline V gene are SGHNT and YYREEE (reference sequence). V dropped 5 bases and J dropped 0; count of bases not matched to a gene: 6.

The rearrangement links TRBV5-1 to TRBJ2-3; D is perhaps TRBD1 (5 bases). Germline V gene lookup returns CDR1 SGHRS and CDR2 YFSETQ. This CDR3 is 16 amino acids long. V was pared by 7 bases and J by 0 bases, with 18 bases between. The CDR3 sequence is CASSRVTGASTDTQYF. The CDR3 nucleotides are TGCGCCAGCTCCCGAGTTACAGGTGCTAGCACAGATACGCAGTATTTT.

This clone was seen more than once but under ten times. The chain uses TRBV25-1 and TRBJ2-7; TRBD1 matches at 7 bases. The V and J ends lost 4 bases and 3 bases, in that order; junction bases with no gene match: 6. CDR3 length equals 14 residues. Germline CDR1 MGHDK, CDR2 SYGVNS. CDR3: CASSAETGRYEQYF. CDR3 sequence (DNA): TGTGCCAGCAGTGCAGAGACAGGGCGCTACGAGCAGTACTTC.

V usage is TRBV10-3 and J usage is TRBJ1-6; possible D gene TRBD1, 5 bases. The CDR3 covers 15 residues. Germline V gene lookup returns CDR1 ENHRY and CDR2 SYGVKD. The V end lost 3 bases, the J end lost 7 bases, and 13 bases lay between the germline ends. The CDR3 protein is CAISDRGGDNSPLHF. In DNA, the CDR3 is TGTGCCATCAGTGATAGGGGAGGGGACAATTCACCCCTCCACTTT.

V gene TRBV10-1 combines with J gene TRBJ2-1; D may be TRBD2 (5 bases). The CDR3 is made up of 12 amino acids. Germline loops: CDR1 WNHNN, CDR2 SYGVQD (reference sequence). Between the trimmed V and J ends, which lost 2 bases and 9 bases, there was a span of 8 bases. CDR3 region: CASSEGLSEQFF. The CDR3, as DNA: TGCGCCAGCAGTGAGGGACTGAGTGAGCAGTTCTTC.

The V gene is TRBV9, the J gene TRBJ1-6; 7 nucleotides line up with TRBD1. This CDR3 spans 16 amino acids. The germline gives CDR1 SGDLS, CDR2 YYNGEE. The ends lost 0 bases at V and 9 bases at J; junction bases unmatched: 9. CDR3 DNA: TGTGCCAGCAGCGTAGCTACAGAGACAGGGTTTTCACCCCTCCACTTT. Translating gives CASSVATETGFSPLHF.

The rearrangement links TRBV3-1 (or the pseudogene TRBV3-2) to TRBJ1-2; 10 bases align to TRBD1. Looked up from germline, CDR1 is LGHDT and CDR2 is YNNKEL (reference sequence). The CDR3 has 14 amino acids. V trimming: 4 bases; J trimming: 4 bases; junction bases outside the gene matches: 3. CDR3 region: CASSLRTGGYGYTF. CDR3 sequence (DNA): TGTGCCAGCAGCCTTAGGACAGGGGGCTATGGCTACACCTTC.

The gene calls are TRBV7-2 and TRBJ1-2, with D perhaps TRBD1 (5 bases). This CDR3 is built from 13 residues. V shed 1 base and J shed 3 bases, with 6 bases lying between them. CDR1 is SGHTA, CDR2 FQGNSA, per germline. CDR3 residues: CASSLEGYYGYTF. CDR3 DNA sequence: TGTGCCAGCAGCTTAGAGGGGTACTATGGCTACACCTTC. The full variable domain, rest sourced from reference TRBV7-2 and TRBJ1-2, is GAGVSQSPSNKVTEKGKDVELRCDPISGHTALYWYRQSLGQGLEFLIYFQGNSAPDKSGLPSDRFSAERTGGSVSTLTIQRTQQEDSAVYLCASSLEGYYGYTFGSGTRLTVV.

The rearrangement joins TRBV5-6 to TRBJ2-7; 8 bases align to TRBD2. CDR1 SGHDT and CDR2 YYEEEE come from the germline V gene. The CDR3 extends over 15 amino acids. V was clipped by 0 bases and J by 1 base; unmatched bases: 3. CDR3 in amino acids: CASSLGLAWSYEQYF. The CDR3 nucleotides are TGTGCCAGCAGCTTGGGACTAGCGTGGTCCTACGAGCAGTACTTC. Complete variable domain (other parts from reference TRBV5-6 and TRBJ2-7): DAGVTQSPTHLIKTRGQQVTLRCSPKSGHDTVSWYQQALGQGPQFIFQYYEEEERQRGNFPDRFSGHQFPNYSSELNVNALLLGDSALYLCASSLGLAWSYEQYFGPGTRLTVT.

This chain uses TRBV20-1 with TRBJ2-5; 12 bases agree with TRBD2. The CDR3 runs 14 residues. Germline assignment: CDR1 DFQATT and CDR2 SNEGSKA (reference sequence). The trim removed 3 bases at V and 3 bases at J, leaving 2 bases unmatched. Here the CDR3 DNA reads TGCAGTGCTAGTCCTAGCGGGGGGGAAGAGACCCAGTACTTC. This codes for CSASPSGGEETQYF.

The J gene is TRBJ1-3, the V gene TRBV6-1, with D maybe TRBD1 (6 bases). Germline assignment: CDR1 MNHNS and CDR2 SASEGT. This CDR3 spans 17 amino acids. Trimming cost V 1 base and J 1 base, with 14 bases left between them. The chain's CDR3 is CASSEGGTRSSGNTIYF. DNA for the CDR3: TGTGCCAGCAGTGAAGGGGGGACAAGGTCGTCTGGAAACACCATATATTTT.

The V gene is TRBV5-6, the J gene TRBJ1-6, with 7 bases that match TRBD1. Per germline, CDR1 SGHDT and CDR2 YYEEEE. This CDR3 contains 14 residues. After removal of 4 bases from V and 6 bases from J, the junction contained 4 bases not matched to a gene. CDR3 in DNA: TGTGCCAGCAGCCTGGGACAGATTAATTCACCCCTCCACTTT. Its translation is CASSLGQINSPLHF. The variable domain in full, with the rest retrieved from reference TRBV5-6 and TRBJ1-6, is DAGVTQSPTHLIKTRGQQVTLRCSPKSGHDTVSWYQQALGQGPQFIFQYYEEEERQRGNFPDRFSGHQFPNYSSELNVNALLLGDSALYLCASSLGQINSPLHFGNGTRLTVT.

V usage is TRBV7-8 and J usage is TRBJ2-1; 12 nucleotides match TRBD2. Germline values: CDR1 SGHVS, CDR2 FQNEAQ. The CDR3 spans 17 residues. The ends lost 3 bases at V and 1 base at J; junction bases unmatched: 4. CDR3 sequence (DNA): TGTGCCAGCAGCTTTACTAGCGGGGGGATTTCCTACAATGAGCAGTTCTTC. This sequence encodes CASSFTSGGISYNEQFF.

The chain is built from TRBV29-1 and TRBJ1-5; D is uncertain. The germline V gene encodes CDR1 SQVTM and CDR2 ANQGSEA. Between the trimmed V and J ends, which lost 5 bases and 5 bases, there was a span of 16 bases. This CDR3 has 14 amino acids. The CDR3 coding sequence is TGCAGCGTTCGAATAGCGGGGTCCGATCAGCCCCAGCATTTT. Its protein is CSVRIAGSDQPQHF.

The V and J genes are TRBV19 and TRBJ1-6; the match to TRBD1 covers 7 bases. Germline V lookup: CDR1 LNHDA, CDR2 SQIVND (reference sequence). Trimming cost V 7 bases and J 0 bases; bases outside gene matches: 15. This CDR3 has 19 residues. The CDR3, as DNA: TGTGCCAGTAATCAACTCGTCCAGGGGGAAAGCTCCTATAATTCACCCCTCCACTTT. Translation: CASNQLVQGESSYNSPLHF.